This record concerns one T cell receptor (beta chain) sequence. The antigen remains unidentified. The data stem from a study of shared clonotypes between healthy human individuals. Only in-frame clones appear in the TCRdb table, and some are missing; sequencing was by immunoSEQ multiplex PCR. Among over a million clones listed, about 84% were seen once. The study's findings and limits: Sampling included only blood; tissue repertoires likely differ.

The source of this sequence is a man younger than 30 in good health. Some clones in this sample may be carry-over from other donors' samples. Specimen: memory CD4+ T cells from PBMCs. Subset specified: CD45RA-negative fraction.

The CDR3 protein is CASSLGYTEAFF. CDR3 DNA: TGTGCCAGCAGCTTGGGCTACACTGAAGCTTTCTTT. V is TRBV5-4 and J is TRBJ1-1; D remains unclear. Trimming took 0 bases from V and 3 from J, leaving 3 bases between them. Germline values: CDR1 SGHNT, CDR2 YYREEE (reference sequence). CDR3 length: 12 residues.